One and the same sample provided the 27 T cell receptor beta chains below, sequenced in a study of response to subunit inactivated influenza vaccine. TCRdb reprocessed the RT-PCR reads via MiXCR and lists one record per CDR3 protein. The sample includes about 500,000 distinct CDR3 sequences, 10% to 15% of them seen just once. The sequencing used PBMCs from blood, collected 45 days after vaccination. These receptors came from a man aged 45-65 years who received an inactivated influenza vaccine.

This chain uses TRBV3-1 with TRBJ1-4; D unclear. The CDR3 runs 13 residues. The V and J ends lost 1 base and 10 bases respectively, with 10 bases between them. In germline, CDR1 is LGHDT, CDR2 YNNKEL (reference sequence). The chain's CDR3 is CASSQVAPGKLFF. CDR3 nucleotide sequence: TGTGCCAGCAGCCAAGTTGCTCCGGGAAAACTGTTTTTT.

This clonotype came up a few times. This sequence joins TRBV10-3 and TRBJ2-3; D gene ambiguous. The CDR3 sequence is 16 residues long. CDR1 is ENHRY, CDR2 SYGVKD, per germline. V dropped 2 bases and J dropped 0 bases, with 12 bases sitting between them. In DNA, the CDR3 is TGTGCCATCAGTGAGCCTCTATCGACTAGCACAGATACGCAGTATTTT. Amino acid sequence: CAISEPLSTSTDTQYF.

The V and J genes are TRBV27 and TRBJ2-3; D uncertain. Germline V gene lookup returns CDR1 MNHEY and CDR2 SMNVEV (reference sequence). The CDR3 is made up of 14 amino acids. Trimming took off 7 bases at V and 0 bases at J, with 11 bases between the two ends. CDR3: CASKTVRSTDTQYF. DNA of the CDR3: TGTGCCAGCAAAACAGTACGTAGCACAGATACGCAGTATTTT.

This clonotype was seen repeatedly, ten times or more. The gene calls are TRBV29-1 and TRBJ2-1; 10 bases are a match to TRBD2. Germline V gene lookup returns CDR1 SQVTM and CDR2 ANQGSEA. Trimming removed 0 bases from V and 4 bases from J; junction bases left unmatched: 3. This CDR3 is 15 amino acids long. The CDR3 DNA sequence: TGCAGCGTTGAAGATGAACTAGCGGGATACAATGAGCAGTTCTTC. This gives the protein CSVEDELAGYNEQFF.

This clonotype has just a few counts. The chain uses TRBV28 and TRBJ2-7; the D gene is possibly TRBD1 (6 bases). Per the germline V gene, CDR1 is MDHEN and CDR2 is SYDVKM. Trimming removed 6 bases from V and 4 bases from J, with 16 bases in between. This CDR3 has 14 amino acids. In nucleotides, the CDR3 is TGTGCCAGCAGCCCAACGGGACAAAAATACGAGCAGTACTTC. Translated, it gives CASSPTGQKYEQYF.

This clonotype was observed a handful of times. CDR3 bases: TGTGCCAGCAGCTCCGTATCTGGGGCCAACGTCCTGACTTTC. Protein product: CASSSVSGANVLTF. V gene TRBV5-5 combines with J gene TRBJ2-6; D remains ambiguous. V was pared by 3 bases and J by 1 base, with 5 bases between. The CDR3 contains 14 residues. From germline, CDR1 is SGHKS and CDR2 YYEKEE (reference sequence).

This clonotype was observed many times. V is TRBV10-3 and J is TRBJ2-1, with 10 bases aligning to TRBD1. Germline V gives CDR1 ENHRY, CDR2 SYGVKD. This CDR3 is 18 amino acids long. Trimming took 0 bases from V and 4 from J; bases not matched to a gene: 9. In nucleotides, the CDR3 is TGTGCCATCAGTGAGTCGATGGACAGGGGGTACGGATACAATGAGCAGTTCTTC. Protein product: CAISESMDRGYGYNEQFF.

The rearrangement joins TRBV10-2 to TRBJ1-3, with 9 bases fitting TRBD1. The CDR3 has 15 amino acids. V was pared by 6 bases and J by 1 base, with 4 bases of the junction left unmatched. Germline V CDR1 and CDR2: WSHSY, SAAADI. The chain's CDR3 is CASRATGGSGNTIYF. In DNA, the CDR3 is TGCGCCAGCAGAGCGACAGGGGGGTCTGGAAACACCATATATTTT.

J is TRBJ2-7 and V is TRBV29-1; 9 nucleotides agree with TRBD2. From germline, CDR1 is SQVTM and CDR2 ANQGSEA. Losses at the gene ends were 3 bases for V and 0 bases for J; bases not matched to a gene: 6. The CDR3 is 15 residues long. For the CDR3, the DNA is TGCAGCGTTGAGTACACTAGCGGGCGCTCCTACGAGCAGTACTTC. This sequence encodes CSVEYTSGRSYEQYF.

The chain employs TRBV20-1 and TRBJ1-1; 7 nucleotides agree with TRBD1. V gave up 3 bases and J gave up 4 bases; unmatched junction bases: 8. The CDR3 loop spans 14 amino acids. Germline assignment: CDR1 DFQATT and CDR2 SNEGSKA (reference sequence). CDR3 sequence: CSARSTGSFTEAFF. In DNA form, the CDR3 reads TGCAGTGCTAGGTCGACAGGGTCTTTCACTGAAGCTTTCTTT.

This clonotype came up a few times. The chain links TRBV9 to TRBJ2-1; 10 bases agree with TRBD2. The CDR3 extends over 15 amino acids. The V and J ends lost 2 bases and 7 bases, in that order; junction bases with no gene match: 6. CDR1 is SGDLS and CDR2 is YYNGEE in the germline V gene. The CDR3 region is CASSVGSGRINEQFF. For the CDR3, the DNA is TGTGCCAGCAGCGTCGGTAGCGGGAGGATTAATGAGCAGTTCTTC.

In its sample, this clonotype was seen a few times. V usage is TRBV20-1 and J usage is TRBJ2-7; maybe TRBD1 (6 bases). The CDR3 runs 14 residues. Trimming removed 6 bases from V and 6 bases from J, with 21 bases in between. Germline CDR1 is DFQATT and CDR2 is SNEGSKA (reference sequence). CDR3 loop: CSADGNRVVPEQYF. In DNA, the CDR3 is TGCAGTGCCGACGGAAACAGGGTAGTTCCCGAGCAGTACTTC.

This clonotype has at least ten counts. CDR3 protein: CASSLGLAGSETQYF. The CDR3 nucleotides are TGCGCCAGCAGCTTGGGACTAGCGGGGTCTGAGACCCAGTACTTC. The rearrangement uses TRBV5-1 and TRBJ2-5; 11 positions match TRBD2. V dropped 0 bases and J dropped 5; count of bases not matched to a gene: 3. Germline CDR1 is SGHRS and CDR2 is YFSETQ. This CDR3 has 15 amino acids.

This clonotype was observed a few times. V gene TRBV6-1 combines with J gene TRBJ2-3, with D possibly being TRBD1 or TRBD2 (6 bases each). CDR3 length equals 14 residues. Germline loops: CDR1 MNHNS, CDR2 SASEGT. V gave up 3 bases and J gave up 6 bases, with 13 bases separating them. CDR3 region: CASSDRQGRDTQYF. The CDR3 bases are TGTGCCAGCAGTGATCGGCAGGGGAGGGATACGCAGTATTTT.

This clonotype was picked up many times. This chain links TRBV6-2 or TRBV6-3 with TRBJ2-7; D remains unclear. The CDR3 length is 12 residues. CDR1 MNHEY and CDR2 SVGEGT come from the germline V gene. The V end lost 6 bases, the J end lost 7 bases, and 13 bases lay between the germline ends. DNA of the CDR3: TGTGCCAGCAGCAGTGTCCTTGGGGAGCAGTACTTC. Its translation: CASSSVLGEQYF.

In this sample, this clonotype turned up a few times. A much larger clone differs from this one at a single base, so this may be a read error. The V gene is TRBV7-2, the J gene TRBJ2-1; D uncertain. Germline CDR1 SGHTA, CDR2 FQGNSA. This CDR3 has 14 residues. With 5 bases removed from V and 0 bases from J, the gap between germline ends came to 8 bases. The CDR3 loop reads CASSHDSSYNEQFF. The CDR3 nucleotides read TGTGCCAGCAGCCACGATAGCTCCTACAATGAGCAGTTCTTC.

The table lists this clonotype with a few counts. The V call is TRBV20-1, the J call TRBJ2-3; perhaps D is TRBD1 or TRBD2 (6 bases each). This CDR3 has 14 residues. The germline V gene encodes CDR1 DFQATT and CDR2 SNEGSKA (reference sequence). Trimming took off 6 bases at V and 1 base at J, with 14 bases between the two ends. The CDR3 DNA is TGCAGTGCCAGGGGTAGCGGAGGCACAGATACGCAGTATTTT. Encoded protein: CSARGSGGTDTQYF.

There are a few counts of this clonotype. This sequence joins TRBV20-1 and TRBJ2-1, with D unclear. The germline CDR1 and CDR2 sequences are DFQATT and SNEGSKA (reference sequence). Trimming stripped 1 base from V and 3 bases from J, with 7 bases between. This CDR3 comprises 13 residues. The CDR3 spells CSARVANYNEQFF. CDR3 DNA: TGCAGTGCTAGAGTCGCTAACTACAATGAGCAGTTCTTC.

This clonotype was counted only a few times. This chain joins TRBV29-1 and TRBJ2-3; possible D gene TRBD2, 7 bases. The germline gives CDR1 SQVTM, CDR2 ANQGSEA. The CDR3 is made up of 15 amino acids. V gave up 0 bases and J gave up 5 bases, with 15 bases separating them. Here the CDR3 reads CSVEDWAGAEDTQYF. DNA of the CDR3: TGCAGCGTTGAAGATTGGGCGGGGGCGGAAGATACGCAGTATTTT.

This clonotype has at least ten counts. V usage is TRBV5-6 and J usage is TRBJ1-5; D is ambiguous. The CDR3 totals 14 residues. Trimming cost V 0 bases and J 4 bases, with 8 bases left between them. In germline, CDR1 is SGHDT, CDR2 YYEEEE. This CDR3 reads CASSLASKNQPQHF. The CDR3 DNA is TGTGCCAGCAGCTTGGCCAGTAAGAATCAGCCCCAGCATTTT.

The chain joins TRBV30 to TRBJ2-5; D is unclear. Looked up from germline, CDR1 is GTSNPN and CDR2 is SVGIG (reference sequence). The CDR3 is 16 residues long. The V gene lost 0 bases and the J gene lost 6 bases, with 20 bases spanning the gap. In DNA form, the CDR3 reads TGTGCCTGGAGTGTCGGCAGCTACTATGGGAAGCAGACCCAGTACTTC. It specifies CAWSVGSYYGKQTQYF.

J is TRBJ2-5 and V is TRBV10-3; 11 positions match TRBD2. Germline V gives CDR1 ENHRY, CDR2 SYGVKD. J gave up 6 bases and V 3 bases, and 3 bases lay outside the gene matches. CDR3 length: 14 amino acids. CDR3 region: CAISDTSGGQTQYF. CDR3 nucleotides: TGTGCCATCAGTGATACTAGCGGGGGACAGACCCAGTACTTC.

Many counts were recorded for this clonotype. The genes are TRBV29-1 and TRBJ2-1; the match to TRBD2 covers 8 bases. Germline assignment: CDR1 SQVTM and CDR2 ANQGSEA. V was clipped by 2 bases and J by 3 bases; unmatched bases: 6. The CDR3 length is 15 residues. This chain's CDR3 is CSVETTSEIYNEQFF. The CDR3 DNA reads TGCAGCGTTGAAACGACTAGCGAGATCTACAATGAGCAGTTCTTC.

This clonotype came up a few times. This chain links TRBV9 with TRBJ2-3; D not resolved. V was clipped by 4 bases and J by 1 base, with 7 bases between them. Germline CDR1 SGDLS, CDR2 YYNGEE. The CDR3 contains 13 residues. The CDR3 DNA follows: TGTGCCAGCAGCACGGTAGGCACAGATACGCAGTATTTT. Translating it yields CASSTVGTDTQYF.

This clonotype has more than one count but fewer than ten. The rearrangement joins TRBV20-1 to TRBJ2-2, with 9 bases aligning to TRBD1. Germline trimming cut 3 bases from V and 1 base from J; bases unmatched to any gene: 3. Germline-derived CDR1 and CDR2 are DFQATT and SNEGSKA (reference sequence). The CDR3 has 15 amino acids. This CDR3 reads CSASNRGRNTGELFF. The CDR3 DNA reads as TGCAGTGCTAGCAACAGGGGGCGGAACACCGGGGAGCTGTTTTTT.

This clonotype was counted a few times. CDR3 residues: CASSLVLQGGHEQYF. CDR3 nucleotides: TGTGCCAGCAGCTTGGTGTTACAGGGAGGCCACGAGCAGTACTTC. The chain couples TRBV5-5 to TRBJ2-7; D might be TRBD1 or TRBD2, each matching 6 bases. The CDR3 length is 15 residues. With 0 bases removed from V and 5 bases from J, the gap between germline ends came to 15 bases. CDR1 SGHKS and CDR2 YYEKEE come from the germline V gene (reference sequence).

The rearrangement joins TRBV4-3 to TRBJ2-1, with unresolved D. The V end was cut by 0 bases, the J end by 6 bases, with 3 bases between. This CDR3 spans 12 amino acids. CDR1 is LGHNA and CDR2 is YSLEER in the germline V gene. In DNA, the CDR3 is TGCGCCAGCAGCCAAGATGGCAATGAGCAGTTCTTC. The encoded protein is CASSQDGNEQFF.